The 13 T cell receptor beta chains presented below share a single source sample, sequenced in a study of cytomegalovirus exposure and HLA in healthy donors. The protocol was immunoSEQ multiplex PCR, while the TCRdb copy is restricted to in-frame clones and leaves out a portion. Here the sample spans 35,000 to 55,000 clones, more than 85% being singletons. The material sequenced was PBMCs. The receptors derive from a woman aged 18-30 years in good health and CMV-seronegative.

This chain connects TRBV30 to TRBJ2-7; 14 nucleotides match TRBD2. CDR1 and CDR2 from the germline V gene are GTSNPN and SVGIG (reference sequence). The CDR3 runs to 17 residues. The J segment lost 5 bases and the V segment lost 3 bases, leaving 12 bases of the junction unmatched. The chain's CDR3 is CAWRTPGLAGGVHEQYF. The CDR3 coding sequence is TGTGCCTGGAGGACACCCGGACTAGCGGGAGGTGTCCACGAGCAGTACTTC.

The chain employs TRBV11-1 and TRBJ2-7, with TRBD2 matching 10 bases. Trimming at V came to 2 bases and at J to 1 base, leaving 11 bases not matched to a gene. Germline V gene data show CDR1 as SGHAT and CDR2 as FQDESV (reference sequence). This CDR3 has 18 residues. In DNA, the CDR3 is TGTGCCAGCAGCTTATCAAGGCTAGCGGGAGCTAGATCCTACGAGCAGTACTTC. This gives the protein CASSLSRLAGARSYEQYF.

V gene TRBV6-1 combines with J gene TRBJ2-1; TRBD1 is a possible D gene (5 bases). The CDR3 is 14 residues long. In germline, CDR1 is MNHNS, CDR2 SASEGT. V lost 8 bases and J lost 7, with 18 bases in between. CDR3 loop: CASALTGFFNEQFF. DNA for the CDR3: TGTGCCAGCGCTCTAACAGGATTCTTTAATGAGCAGTTCTTC.

The V gene is TRBV12-1, the J gene TRBJ1-4. TRBV12-1 is labeled a pseudogene. The CDR3 totals 15 residues. CDR3 loop: CASSFGRLENEKLFF. CDR3 sequence (DNA): TGTGCCAGCAGCTTTGGGCGGCTTGAGAATGAAAAACTGTTTTTT.

The chain uses TRBV28 and TRBJ1-6; 7 nucleotides line up with TRBD1. This CDR3 spans 14 amino acids. The trim removed 6 bases at V and 9 bases at J, leaving 8 bases unmatched. Germline-derived CDR1 and CDR2 are MDHEN and SYDVKM. DNA of the CDR3: TGTGCCAGCAGCCAGACAGGGTCCATTTCACCCCTCCACTTT. Its translation is CASSQTGSISPLHF.

The V call is TRBV30, the J call TRBJ1-1, with no clear D. Trimming took off 3 bases at V and 3 bases at J, with 23 bases between the two ends. The length of the CDR3 is 17 residues. Looked up from germline, CDR1 is GTSNPN and CDR2 is SVGIG (reference sequence). This chain's CDR3 is CAWSPNFITGEDTEAFF. CDR3 bases: TGTGCCTGGAGCCCGAACTTCATAACCGGGGAGGACACTGAAGCTTTCTTT.

The genes are TRBV6-1 and TRBJ2-1; the match to TRBD1 covers 7 bases. After removal of 6 bases from V and 8 bases from J, the junction contained 7 bases not matched to a gene. The CDR3 has 13 amino acids. In germline, CDR1 is MNHNS, CDR2 SASEGT. Here the CDR3 DNA reads TGTGCCAGCAGGGAGACAGGGCGGGATGAGCAGTTCTTC. As protein: CASRETGRDEQFF.

The rearrangement joins TRBV7-9 to TRBJ2-5; D unclear. The CDR3 has 14 residues. V gave up 6 bases and J gave up 5 bases, with 16 bases separating them. Per the germline V gene, CDR1 is SEHNR and CDR2 is FQNEAQ (reference sequence). The CDR3 DNA reads as TGTGCCAGCAGTCCATCGGGTTCTTCGGAGACCCAGTACTTC. Protein sequence: CASSPSGSSETQYF.

This rearrangement joins TRBV19 to TRBJ1-5; possibly TRBD1 for D (5 bases). The CDR3 loop spans 16 amino acids. Trimming removed 1 base at V and 0 bases at J, with 10 bases between. Germline V gene lookup returns CDR1 LNHDA and CDR2 SQIVND (reference sequence). CDR3 DNA sequence: TGTGCCAGTAGTATAGTCGCAGGGCATAGCAATCAGCCCCAGCATTTT. This sequence encodes CASSIVAGHSNQPQHF.

The chain is built from TRBV6-1 and TRBJ1-5; 8 bases are shared with TRBD1. The CDR3 runs 14 residues. Germline V gene lookup returns CDR1 MNHNS and CDR2 SASEGT. Unmatched junction bases numbered 0, after V lost 3 bases and J lost 2 bases. The CDR3 loop is CASSEGQGNQPQHF. The CDR3 DNA is TGTGCCAGCAGTGAGGGACAGGGCAATCAGCCCCAGCATTTT.

The chain combines TRBV10-2 with TRBJ2-3; the match to TRBD2 covers 9 bases. The V segment lost 4 bases and the J segment 0 bases; nucleotides outside the gene matches: 14. The CDR3 is 19 residues long. CDR1 and CDR2 (germline): WSHSY, SAAADI. CDR3 sequence (DNA): TGCGCCAGCAGTGGCCTGCTAGCGGGGAGCAAACCTAGCACAGATACGCAGTATTTT. Translating gives CASSGLLAGSKPSTDTQYF.

The chain joins TRBV6-4 to TRBJ2-1; TRBD2 matches at 10 bases. Per the germline V gene, CDR1 is MRHNA and CDR2 is SNTAGT. The J segment lost 4 bases and the V segment lost 2 bases, leaving 8 bases of the junction unmatched. This CDR3 has 17 residues. The CDR3 coding sequence is TGTGCCAGCAGTGACGAGGGTAGCGGGGGGATTTACAATGAGCAGTTCTTC. Translation gives CASSDEGSGGIYNEQFF.

J is TRBJ1-2 and V is TRBV2; D gene uncertain. The germline V and J ends were trimmed by 2 bases and 1 base, with 5 bases remaining between them. From germline, CDR1 is SNHLY and CDR2 FYNNEI. The CDR3 spans 13 residues. CDR3 amino acids: CASSEPVNYGYTF. CDR3 DNA: TGTGCCAGCAGTGAACCTGTTAACTATGGCTACACCTTC.